This TCR beta chain derives from a study of CD8 T cells in ankylosing spondylitis. Whole-study results and caveats: There was a TCR beta motif, made of several highly homologous variants, that appeared characteristic of ankylosing spondylitis blood.

This clonotype was recorded at least ten times. Its antigen is still unknown. It was by quantitative 5'-RACE with molecular barcodes that TCR beta libraries were made. Each CDR3 protein gets one entry after TCRdb re-called the 5' RACE reads with MiXCR. Here the sample spans about 27,000 distinct CDR3 sequences, roughly 7.9% being singletons. The specimen was blood. This TCR was recovered from a male donor with ankylosing spondylitis or in good health (not recorded which).

The CDR3 spells CASTPGGYGYTF. The CDR3 region has the DNA TGTGCCAGCACCCCCGGGGGCTATGGCTACACCTTC. This chain connects TRBV7-9 to TRBJ1-2; possible D gene TRBD1, 5 bases. CDR1 is SEHNR, CDR2 FQNEAQ, per germline (reference sequence). V shed 7 bases and J shed 4 bases, with 10 bases lying between them. The CDR3 contains 12 residues.